A single T cell receptor beta chain is shown here with its context. What it binds is unknown. This entry belongs to a study of cytomegalovirus exposure and HLA in healthy donors. Broader study findings: In vitro experiments confirmed that a few CMV-associated chains were specific for CMV antigens. Later analysis reportedly placed an Asian-associated ancestry cluster below the approximately 680-donor mean in N-insertions. For presence/absence analyses, sequencing depth was assumed to be roughly uniform across donors.

The PCR ran on 60 Vbeta and 13 Jbeta primers. The assay was immunoSEQ multiplex PCR, and TCRdb's table has in-frame clones only and misses some. The sample records around 210,000 clones, about three quarters being singletons. CDR1 is SQVTM, CDR2 ANQGSEA, per germline. Trimming removed 3 bases from V and 2 bases from J, with 17 bases in between. The CDR3 spans 15 residues. The chain joins TRBV29-1 to TRBJ2-7; TRBD1 might be the D (6 bases). The sequencing input was PBMCs. The TCR originated in a boy under 18 in good health and CMV-seronegative. CDR3 DNA: TGCAGCGTTGAGGGGGCGACAGCCAATACCTACGAGCAGTACTTC. Protein sequence: CSVEGATANTYEQYF.